This is a list of T cell receptor beta chains from one sample in a study of control samples from healthy donors and cancer patients. The repertoire was sequenced with immunoSEQ multiplex PCR; TCRdb's copy has only in-frame clones and lacks some. This sample has around 110,000 clones, with 93% found just once. Sequences were obtained from blood. These receptors all come from a man aged 25 to 45 in good health. Each CDR3 is given with its conserved first and last residue. A D gene is named only where the DNA matches it firmly. Size is stated for part of the rows, as once, few or many counts, or as a class when the clone is expanded.

DNA,CDR3,size,J,D,V
TGTGCCAGCAGCTCGATCCGGGGATCCGCCGGGGAGCTGTTTTTT,CASSSIRGSAGELFF,-,TRBJ2-2,-,TRBV5-8
TGCGCCAGCAATCCGAAGATGGGGCGTCAGCCCCAGCATTTT,CASNPKMGRQPQHF,-,TRBJ1-5,-,TRBV10-1
TGTGCCAGCAGTTTATCGAAAGGGGGGAACACTGAAGCTTTCTTT,CASSLSKGGNTEAFF,-,TRBJ1-1,-,TRBV27
TGTGCCAGCAGTCCCCCGACGGGGGGGACCTACAATGAGCAGTTCTTC,CASSPPTGGTYNEQFF,-,TRBJ2-1,TRBD2,TRBV27
TGTGCCAGCAGCTCCCCTCTTAGAGCTTCGACCTACGAGCAGTACTTC,CASSSPLRASTYEQYF,-,TRBJ2-7,-,TRBV5-4
TGTGCCAGCAGCCAATGGGACTTCCCGATTGAAGCTTTCTTT,CASSQWDFPIEAFF,-,TRBJ1-1,-,TRBV3-1/TRBV3-2
TGTGCCAGTGGCGCAGGGGTTTACACTGAAGCTTTCTTT,CASGAGVYTEAFF,-,TRBJ1-1,-,TRBV19
TGTGCCAGCAGCTTCGAGACTGTCTCAGATACGCAGTATTTT,CASSFETVSDTQYF,-,TRBJ2-3,-,TRBV11-2
TGTGCCAGCAGCAATAAGGTTTCGTCGGGCAATGAGCAGTTCTTC,CASSNKVSSGNEQFF,-,TRBJ2-1,-,TRBV21-1
TGTGCCTGGAGTTTACAGGGGGTGAACTATGGCTACACCTTC,CAWSLQGVNYGYTF,-,TRBJ1-2,TRBD1,TRBV30
TGTGCCAGTAGTATGGGACAACTCCAAGGGAATGAGCAGTTCTTC,CASSMGQLQGNEQFF,-,TRBJ2-1,-,TRBV19
TGTGCCAGCAGTTCGCGGGCGAGGGGCTACACCTTC,CASSSRARGYTF,-,TRBJ1-2,-,TRBV28
TGTGCCAGCAGGAGCGAGGGTGAAAAACTGTTTTTT,CASRSEGEKLFF,-,TRBJ1-4,-,TRBV2
TGTGCCAGCAGTTTCACAGGACAGGGGGCGCGTGGCTATGGCTACACCTTC,CASSFTGQGARGYGYTF,-,TRBJ1-2,TRBD1,TRBV27
TGTGCCAGCAGCGTAGTCGGCGGGGAGCTGTTTTTT,CASSVVGGELFF,once,TRBJ2-2,-,TRBV9
TGTGCCGGCCGGGACAGGGCCAACTATGGCTACACCTTC,CAGRDRANYGYTF,-,TRBJ1-2,TRBD1,TRBV28
TGTGCCAGCAGTTCCAATACGGCGATTCGGGGAAACACCATATATTTT,CASSSNTAIRGNTIYF,once,TRBJ1-3,-,TRBV2
TGTGCCAGCAGCCGCGGGAACTCCTATAATTCACCCCTCCACTTT,CASSRGNSYNSPLHF,-,TRBJ1-6,-,TRBV11-2
TGTGCCAGTAGTATAGTTAGCACAGGGTCTAGGGAGACCCAGTACTTC,CASSIVSTGSRETQYF,-,TRBJ2-5,-,TRBV19
TGTGCCAGCTCACCCCGCGGAACAGCCGAGCAGTACTTC,CASSPRGTAEQYF,few,TRBJ2-7,-,TRBV18
TGTGCCAGCAGCTTACTAGGGGGTGTCGAGCAGTACTTC,CASSLLGGVEQYF,-,TRBJ2-7,-,TRBV7-9
TGTGCCAGCAGTGAACCTCGGCTTTCCACCTTC,CASSEPRLSTF,-,TRBJ1-2,-,TRBV2
TGTGCCAGCAGCCAAGCCAGAAACACCATATATTTT,CASSQARNTIYF,-,TRBJ1-3,-,TRBV14
TGTGCCAGCAGCTCCGTACTCTTGGGGGACGCCGGGGAGCTGTTTTTT,CASSSVLLGDAGELFF,-,TRBJ2-2,-,TRBV5-4
TGTGCCAGTAGCCGGGGTAAACCGGGATCGCACTTTGATGAAAAACTGTTTTTT,CASSRGKPGSHFDEKLFF,-,TRBJ1-4,-,TRBV19
TGTGCCAGCAGCTCCCCAACCGGGGAGCTGTTTTTT,CASSSPTGELFF,-,TRBJ2-2,-,TRBV7-2
TGTGCCAGCAGCCACGGGGGCCTCAACACAGATACGCAGTATTTT,CASSHGGLNTDTQYF,-,TRBJ2-3,-,TRBV11-2
TGTGCCAGCTCACCCCGGCAGGGTAATATAGCAGGTCAGCCCCAGCATTTT,CASSPRQGNIAGQPQHF,-,TRBJ1-5,-,TRBV18
TGTGCCAGTAGTCCCCCGGGCCCCCTCTCGGGAAAACTGTTTTTT,CASSPPGPLSGKLFF,-,TRBJ1-4,-,TRBV19
TGTGCCAGCTCTCGTAGACCAGGGGGGAATTGGTTGGACACTGAAGCTTTCTTT,CASSRRPGGNWLDTEAFF,-,TRBJ1-1,TRBD1,TRBV18
TGTGCCAGCAGCTTCGGCGGGGGCCTATCTAGCACAGATACGCAGTATTTT,CASSFGGGLSSTDTQYF,once,TRBJ2-3,-,TRBV5-8
TGTGCCAGCACCATGGACATGGGTGAGGGTACAACTAATGAAAAACTGTTTTTT,CASTMDMGEGTTNEKLFF,-,TRBJ1-4,-,TRBV5-4
TGTGCCAGCAGTTTGGGACAGAACACTGAAGCTTTCTTT,CASSLGQNTEAFF,once,TRBJ1-1,-,TRBV27
TGTGCCAGCAGCTTGGCGGGGACAGGGGTAACTGAAGCTTTCTTT,CASSLAGTGVTEAFF,-,TRBJ1-1,TRBD1,TRBV5-4
TGCGCCAGCAGCTTCATTGGGGACAGGGGTGAAAAACTGTTTTTT,CASSFIGDRGEKLFF,-,TRBJ1-4,TRBD1,TRBV5-1
TGTGCCAGTAGTATGGGCCCAGGGTCTAACTATGGCTACACCTTC,CASSMGPGSNYGYTF,-,TRBJ1-2,-,TRBV19
TGTGCCAGTAGGCCGGGACTGGGAACTGAAGCTTTCTTT,CASRPGLGTEAFF,-,TRBJ1-1,-,TRBV19
TGTGCCAGCAGCCCGGCCCCTAACACTGAAGCTTTCTTT,CASSPAPNTEAFF,-,TRBJ1-1,-,TRBV14
TGTGCCATCAGTGAGAGTCTAGCGGTAAGCTCCTACGAGCAGTACTTC,CAISESLAVSSYEQYF,-,TRBJ2-7,TRBD2,TRBV10-3
TGTGCCTGGAGTAGACAGGGGAACACTGAAGCTTTCTTT,CAWSRQGNTEAFF,-,TRBJ1-1,TRBD1,TRBV30
TGTGCCAGCAGTGATCTGGGGGGGACCACGACCGGGGAGCTGTTTTTT,CASSDLGGTTTGELFF,-,TRBJ2-2,TRBD2,TRBV11-3
TGTGCCAGCAGTTTAGTGGGGTTAGAGACCCAGTACTTC,CASSLVGLETQYF,-,TRBJ2-5,-,TRBV12-3/TRBV12-4
TGCGCCAGCAGCTTGGACAGGGAGAATTCACCCCTCCACTTT,CASSLDRENSPLHF,-,TRBJ1-6,-,TRBV5-1
TGTGCCAGCCTGGGGGCAACGAGGGCGACGGAGACCCAGTACTTC,CASLGATRATETQYF,-,TRBJ2-5,-,TRBV2
TGTGCCAGCAGCCGGAGGGGCGGGGGCCTCAATGAGCAGTTCTTC,CASSRRGGGLNEQFF,few,TRBJ2-1,-,TRBV9
TGTGCCAGCAGTGAATTTCTGGGAGAGACCCAGTACTTC,CASSEFLGETQYF,-,TRBJ2-5,-,TRBV6-1
TGTGCCTGGAGTGTACGGTTATGGGCTAGCGGGTACAATGAGCAGTTCTTC,CAWSVRLWASGYNEQFF,-,TRBJ2-1,TRBD2,TRBV30
TGTGCCAGCTCACCTGGGACAGGGGGAACTAATGAAAAACTGTTTTTT,CASSPGTGGTNEKLFF,-,TRBJ1-4,TRBD1,TRBV18
TGCGCCAGCAGCCAAGGGACAGGGGCGGGCACTGAAGCTTTCTTT,CASSQGTGAGTEAFF,-,TRBJ1-1,TRBD1,TRBV4-1
TGCGCCACCCACCGGGACCCACTATACGAGCAGTACTTC,CATHRDPLYEQYF,-,TRBJ2-7,-,TRBV10-2
TGTGCCAGCAGCCAAGATGTAGCGACCACCGGGGAGCTGTTTTTT,CASSQDVATTGELFF,-,TRBJ2-2,-,TRBV4-2
TGCGCCAGCAGCTTTACAGGGGGCACCTATGGCTACACCTTC,CASSFTGGTYGYTF,-,TRBJ1-2,TRBD1,TRBV5-1
TGTGCCAGCAGTTCCGATAGCAATCAGCCCCAGCATTTT,CASSSDSNQPQHF,once,TRBJ1-5,-,TRBV27
TGTGCCAGCAGCCTAACGGCGCCCCGGGGTGAAGCTTTCTTT,CASSLTAPRGEAFF,-,TRBJ1-1,-,TRBV5-5